The sequence of this T cell receptor beta chain was determined in a study of shared clonotypes between healthy human individuals. Sequencing used immunoSEQ multiplex PCR; TCRdb keeps in-frame clones, though not all of them. In the table there are some 600,000 clones, approximately 96% of which are singletons. A remark on this clone: Its antigen is undetermined.

In the naive CD8 group, cells lacked CD45RO and were positively selected for CCR7, so terminally differentiated effector memory CD45RA+ cells were left out. Findings of the study overall: In the sorted subsets, rarefaction showed sequencing was incomplete despite large depth. Non-shared clonotypes showed lower generation probabilities than clonotypes common to all four donors.

The CDR3 sequence is 14 residues long. J was trimmed by 3 bases and V by 3 bases; bases with no gene match: 4. Germline CDR1 MNHEY, CDR2 SMNVEV (reference sequence). This clonotype originated in a woman aged 30 to 39 in good health. J is TRBJ2-7 and V is TRBV27; 8 bases match TRBD2. The source material was naive CD8+ T cells sorted from blood. CDR3 amino acids: CASSFSGTHYEQYF. The CDR3 region has the DNA TGTGCCAGCAGTTTTAGCGGGACTCACTACGAGCAGTACTTC.